This TCR beta chain came from a study of T cell clonotyping in hematopoietic cell transplantation. Data came from immunoSEQ multiplex PCR; TCRdb stores just in-frame clones and leaves some out. The table has fewer than 15,000 clones, approximately 88% seen once. With 4 bases clipped from V and 3 bases from J, the junction kept 9 bases outside the gene matches. The CDR3 length is 15 residues. The germline V gene encodes CDR1 SGDLS and CDR2 YYNGEE. Documented time point: recipient sample about 28 days before transplant, after cytoreduction. Source: peripheral blood mononuclear cells, taken before stem cell transplant. The chain employs TRBV9 and TRBJ2-7, with TRBD2 matching 8 bases. The source is a man between 60 and 70 years old with acute myeloid leukemia. Some clones in this sample may be carry-over from other donors' samples. The DNA for the CDR3 is TGTGCCAGCAGCCCCGATAGCGGGACCAGCTACGAGCAGTACTTC. The encoded protein is CASSPDSGTSYEQYF.